The clone carrying this TCR beta chain came up once. Primed by a sample-barcoded 5' primer and a J-beta primer mix, a second PCR proceeded for 7 to 11 cycles. TCRdb reprocessed the 5' RACE reads with MiXCR, giving one entry per CDR3 protein. Of about a million distinct CDR3 sequences in the sample, 30% to 40% were seen once. The data originate from a study of blood T cells in healthy people across ages. CDR1 is DFQATT and CDR2 is SNEGSKA in the germline V gene (reference sequence). This CDR3 has 15 amino acids. V was clipped by 3 bases and J by 5 bases; unmatched bases: 13. This chain connects TRBV20-1 to TRBJ2-7; TRBD1 matches at 7 bases. The specimen was blood. The clonotype comes from a man aged 18 to 29 in good health. The CDR3: CSARNTGVDSDEQYF. The CDR3 coding sequence is TGCAGTGCTAGGAACACAGGGGTGGATTCCGACGAGCAGTACTTC.